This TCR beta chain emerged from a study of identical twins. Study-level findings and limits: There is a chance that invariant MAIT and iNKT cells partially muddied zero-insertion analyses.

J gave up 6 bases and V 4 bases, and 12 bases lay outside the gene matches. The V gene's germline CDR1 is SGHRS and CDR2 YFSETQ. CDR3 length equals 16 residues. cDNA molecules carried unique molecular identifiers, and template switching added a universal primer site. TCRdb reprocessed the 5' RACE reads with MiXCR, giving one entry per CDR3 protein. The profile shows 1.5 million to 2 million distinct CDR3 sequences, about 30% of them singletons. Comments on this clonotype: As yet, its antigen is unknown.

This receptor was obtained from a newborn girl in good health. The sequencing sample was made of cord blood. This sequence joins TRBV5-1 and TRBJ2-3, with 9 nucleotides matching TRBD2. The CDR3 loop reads CASSPLGGGASDTQYF. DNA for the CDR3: TGCGCCAGCAGCCCCCTTGGCGGGGGGGCCAGCGATACGCAGTATTTT.